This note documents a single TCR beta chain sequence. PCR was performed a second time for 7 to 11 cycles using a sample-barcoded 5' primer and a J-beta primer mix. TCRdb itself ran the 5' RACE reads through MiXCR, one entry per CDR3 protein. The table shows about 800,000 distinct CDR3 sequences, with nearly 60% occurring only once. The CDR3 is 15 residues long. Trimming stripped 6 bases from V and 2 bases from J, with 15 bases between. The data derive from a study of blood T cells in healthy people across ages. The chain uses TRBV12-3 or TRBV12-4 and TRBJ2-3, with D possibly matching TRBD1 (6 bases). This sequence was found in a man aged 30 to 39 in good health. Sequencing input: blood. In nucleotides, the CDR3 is TGTGCCAGCAGCTCTCGGGACAAGGACACAGATACGCAGTATTTT. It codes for CASSSRDKDTDTQYF.